This TCR beta chain was sequenced in a study of CXCR3-negative and CXCR3-positive naive CD8 T cells. Study results and caveats: Naive subsets had comparable surface CD5; TCR strength was inferred from TRB CDR3 properties. Naive CXCR3-negative cells resembled naive CXCR3-positive cells in TRBV-TRBJ usage; memory cells differed. Comparison of naive cells showed more hydrophobic TRB CDR3s in CXCR3-positive than in CXCR3-negative naive cells. Sequencing showed both naive subsets with comparably high diversity, and memory CD8+ cells much lower.

From germline, CDR1 is SQVTM and CDR2 ANQGSEA. CDR3 length: 13 amino acids. CD45RO-CCR7+CD27+CD95- defined naive CD8+ T cells. Details on this clonotype: What it recognizes is unknown.

Carrying UMI labels, the TRB cDNA libraries were prepared through 5' RACE. TCRdb re-called the 5' RACE reads and shows each CDR3 protein once, DNA omitted. The sample features about 150,000 distinct CDR3 sequences, with 0.4% to 0.5% in its top ten. This TCR was recovered from a human donor in good health. Some clones in this sample may be carry-over from other donors' samples. The V and J genes are TRBV29-1 and TRBJ1-2. Sequencing used naive CXCR3+ CD8+ T cells from blood. Specified subset: CD45RO-CCR7+CD27+CD95- naive CD8+ T cells expressing CXCR3 (TNR3+). The CDR3 spells CSVEDTYSDGYAF.